The 29 T cell receptor beta chains reported below all come from one sample, sequenced in a study of CD8+ T cells in alopecia areata. RNA extraction and reverse transcription yielded cDNA as sequencing template. Profiled with immunoSEQ multiplex PCR; TCRdb holds only in-frame clones, not every one. The repertoire holds some 99,000 clones, with under 45% as singletons. Sequenced material: CD4+ T cells sorted from blood. The receptors shown here come from a human donor with alopecia areata.

The chain is built from TRBV7-8 and TRBJ2-7; perhaps TRBD2 as D (6 bases). This CDR3 comprises 13 residues. The V and J ends lost 5 bases and 8 bases respectively, with 16 bases between them. Germline lookup yields CDR1 SGHVS and CDR2 FQNEAQ. In DNA, the CDR3 is TGTGCCAGCAGCCGGAGCGGGCCGCGTCAGCAGTACTTC. Protein sequence: CASSRSGPRQQYF. Full variable domain (rest looked up from reference TRBV7-8 and TRBJ2-7): GAGVSQSPRYKVAKRGQDVALRCDPISGHVSLFWYQQALGQGPEFLTYFQNEAQLDKSGLPSDRFFAERPEGSVSTLKIQRTQQEDSAVYLCASSRSGPRQQYFGPGTRLTVT.

This clone was seen a handful of times. This chain uses TRBV2 with TRBJ1-1; possible D gene TRBD1, 5 bases. The CDR3 loop spans 15 amino acids. Germline CDR1 and CDR2: SNHLY and FYNNEI. V dropped 8 bases and J dropped 0 bases, with 16 bases sitting between them. CDR3 in amino acids: CASALKGRLNTEAFF. CDR3 nucleotides: TGTGCCAGCGCGCTCAAGGGGAGATTGAACACTGAAGCTTTCTTT.

The CDR3 loop is CASSPGQGVSYNEQFF. CDR3 in DNA: TGTGCCAGCAGCCCGGGACAGGGGGTCTCCTACAATGAGCAGTTCTTC. This chain joins TRBV5-6 and TRBJ2-1; 11 positions agree with TRBD1. V shed 4 bases, J shed 0 bases, and the junction held 3 bases outside the gene matches. The V gene's germline CDR1 is SGHDT and CDR2 YYEEEE. The CDR3 extends over 16 amino acids.

This clone has just a few counts. This chain joins TRBV25-1 and TRBJ1-4; no clear D. Germline V gene lookup returns CDR1 MGHDK and CDR2 SYGVNS. V was shortened by 9 bases and J by 3 bases, with 2 bases between the two germline ends. This CDR3 is 10 amino acids long. CDR3 sequence reads: CARANEKLFF. DNA for the CDR3: TGTGCCAGGGCTAATGAAAAACTGTTTTTT.

This clone was counted a few times. J is TRBJ2-5 and V is TRBV30; no clear D gene. Looked up from germline, CDR1 is GTSNPN and CDR2 is SVGIG (reference sequence). Deletions cut 6 bases from V and 3 bases from J, with 8 bases between. This CDR3 spans 11 amino acids. This CDR3 is CACRPEETQYF. The CDR3 nucleotides are TGTGCCTGCCGTCCCGAAGAGACCCAGTACTTC.

This clone has just a few counts. This sequence joins TRBV5-1 and TRBJ1-4; D is possibly TRBD1 (5 bases). Per germline, CDR1 SGHRS and CDR2 YFSETQ. The germline V and J ends were trimmed by 3 bases and 8 bases, with 14 bases remaining between them. CDR3 length: 14 amino acids. The CDR3 coding sequence is TGCGCCAGCAGCTATTCGCAGGGAAAGGAAAAACTGTTTTTT. This gives the protein CASSYSQGKEKLFF.

V and J are TRBV29-1 and TRBJ2-1, with 9 bases lining up with TRBD2. Per germline, CDR1 SQVTM and CDR2 ANQGSEA. This CDR3 has 15 amino acids. With V trimmed by 6 bases and J by 1 base, 7 bases remained unmatched. CDR3 region: CSVGTSRPSYNEQFF. CDR3 nucleotides: TGCAGCGTAGGGACTAGCCGACCTTCCTACAATGAGCAGTTCTTC.

Only a few counts were recorded for this clone. CDR3 amino acids: CAGILNTEAFF. The CDR3 nucleotides are TGTGCCGGGATCCTGAACACTGAAGCTTTCTTT. The rearrangement joins TRBV30 to TRBJ1-1; D is uncertain. The germline V gene has CDR1 GTSNPN and CDR2 SVGIG (reference sequence). This CDR3 is built from 11 residues. V lost 8 bases and J lost 0, with 7 bases in between.

The chain employs TRBV2 and TRBJ2-7; weak D call: TRBD1 (6 bases). The CDR3 contains 12 residues. Trimming took off 10 bases at V and 4 bases at J, with 14 bases between the two ends. Germline assignment: CDR1 SNHLY and CDR2 FYNNEI. Here the CDR3 DNA reads TGTGCCACATCCGGGACAAAGTACGAGCAGTACTTC. This sequence encodes CATSGTKYEQYF.

This clone has a handful of counts. This chain links TRBV29-1 with TRBJ1-2; D uncertain. The V gene lost 4 bases and the J gene lost 2 bases, with 14 bases spanning the gap. Germline CDR1 and CDR2: SQVTM and ANQGSEA. The CDR3 contains 14 residues. CDR3 nucleotide sequence: TGCAGCGTTGCCCCGCTTACCAACAACTATGGCTACACCTTC. It is translated as CSVAPLTNNYGYTF.

The chain recombines TRBV29-1 with TRBJ2-7, with D perhaps assigned TRBD1 or TRBD2 (6 bases each). From germline, CDR1 is SQVTM and CDR2 ANQGSEA. The CDR3 is made up of 15 amino acids. With 6 bases removed from V and 3 bases from J, the gap between germline ends came to 21 bases. The CDR3: CSVRGPGGGSYEQYF. The DNA for the CDR3 is TGCAGCGTGAGGGGACCCGGAGGGGGAAGCTACGAGCAGTACTTC.

The rearrangement links TRBV5-6 to TRBJ2-1; D call uncertain. This CDR3 has 14 residues. The germline V gene encodes CDR1 SGHDT and CDR2 YYEEEE. Between the trimmed V and J ends, which lost 2 bases and 5 bases, there was a span of 11 bases. The CDR3 nucleotides are TGTGCCAGCAGCTTAGTAGGACGGGACAATGAGCAGTTCTTC. Its translation is CASSLVGRDNEQFF.

V gene TRBV29-1 combines with J gene TRBJ1-2; 8 bases match TRBD1. The CDR3 runs to 11 residues. From germline, CDR1 is SQVTM and CDR2 ANQGSEA. Trimming took 3 bases from V and 6 from J; bases not matched to a gene: 0. CDR3 sequence (DNA): TGCAGCGTTGACAGGGGGCATGGCTACACCTTC. It codes for CSVDRGHGYTF.

This clone has just a few counts. The genes are TRBV29-1 and TRBJ1-5; D remains unclear. The V gene lost 2 bases and the J gene lost 3 bases, with 8 bases spanning the gap. The CDR3 is made up of 13 amino acids. The germline V gene has CDR1 SQVTM and CDR2 ANQGSEA. This CDR3 reads CSVESVPNQPQHF. The CDR3, as DNA: TGCAGCGTTGAATCTGTTCCCAATCAGCCCCAGCATTTT.

The V gene is TRBV30, the J gene TRBJ2-1; unclear D gene. The CDR3 has 14 residues. V was shortened by 3 bases and J by 8 bases, with 17 bases between the two germline ends. Germline CDR1 and CDR2: GTSNPN and SVGIG (reference sequence). This chain's CDR3 is CAWRADMEIHEQFF. For the CDR3, the DNA is TGTGCCTGGAGGGCTGACATGGAAATCCATGAGCAGTTCTTC.

The sample holds a few counts of this clone. The chain has TRBV29-1 and TRBJ1-2; weak D call: TRBD1 (5 bases). The length of the CDR3 is 13 residues. Trimming left V 6 bases short and J 5 bases short, with 16 bases between. The V gene's germline CDR1 is SQVTM and CDR2 ANQGSEA. The chain's CDR3 is CSVLSGAVYGYTF. The DNA for the CDR3 is TGCAGCGTACTTTCCGGGGCCGTTTATGGCTACACCTTC.

The genes are TRBV30 and TRBJ2-7; no firm D call. The CDR3 has 13 residues. Germline loops: CDR1 GTSNPN, CDR2 SVGIG (reference sequence). V lost 1 base to trimming and J lost 3 bases, with 10 bases between them. CDR3 residues: CAWSAMGSYEQYF. In DNA, the CDR3 is TGTGCCTGGAGTGCTATGGGCAGCTACGAGCAGTACTTC. The complete variable domain, with remaining parts taken from reference TRBV30 and TRBJ2-7, reads SQTIHQWPATLVQPVGSPLSLECTVEGTSNPNLYWYRQAAGRGLQLLFYSVGIGQISSEVPQNLSASRPQDRQFILSSKKLLLSDSGFYLCAWSAMGSYEQYFGPGTRLTVT.

The rearrangement uses TRBV11-2 and TRBJ2-1; D gene unclear. CDR3 length: 14 residues. Germline V gives CDR1 SGHAT, CDR2 FQNNGV. V lost 7 bases, J lost 1 base, and 11 bases lay in between. The DNA for the CDR3 is TGTGCCAGCACCTTTCATGTGTCCTACAATGAGCAGTTCTTC. Protein product: CASTFHVSYNEQFF.

The V and J genes are TRBV29-1 and TRBJ1-5, with D possibly matching TRBD1 (6 bases). The germline CDR1 and CDR2 sequences are SQVTM and ANQGSEA. The CDR3 is 15 amino acids. V lost 4 bases and J 2 bases, leaving 15 bases between the germline ends. CDR3 sequence: CSVVTQGVGNQPQHF. The CDR3 DNA reads as TGCAGCGTTGTGACACAGGGCGTGGGCAATCAGCCCCAGCATTTT.

This rearrangement joins TRBV18 to TRBJ2-4; D not resolved. V shed 3 bases and J shed 8 bases, with 14 bases lying between them. This CDR3 is built from 14 residues. Germline CDR1 and CDR2: KGHSH and LQKENI. Written as DNA, the CDR3 is TGTGCCAGCTCACCTTTCGACATTAGGGACATTCAGTACTTC. Its protein product is CASSPFDIRDIQYF. The whole variable domain, filled in from reference TRBV18 and TRBJ2-4, reads NAGVMQNPRHLVRRRGQEARLRCSPMKGHSHVYWYRQLPEEGLKFMVYLQKENIIDESGMPKERFSAEFPKEGPSILRIQQVVRGDSAAYFCASSPFDIRDIQYFGAGTRLSVL.

The V call is TRBV29-1, the J call TRBJ2-3; no definite D call. The ends were cut back, 3 bases at V and 2 bases at J, with 12 bases in the middle. The CDR3 totals 14 residues. Per the germline V gene, CDR1 is SQVTM and CDR2 is ANQGSEA. The CDR3 bases are TGCAGCGTTGATGGTCGGAACCCCACAGATACGCAGTATTTT. It specifies CSVDGRNPTDTQYF.

The table lists this clone with a few counts. This CDR3 is also generated by other DNA sequences in the sample. This sequence joins TRBV29-1 and TRBJ2-6, with no clear D. Germline V CDR1 and CDR2: SQVTM, ANQGSEA. The CDR3 has 13 amino acids. V dropped 5 bases and J dropped 2 bases, with 7 bases sitting between them. The CDR3 region has the DNA TGCAGCGTTCGTGGTACTGGGGCCAACGTCCTGACTTTC. Translated, it gives CSVRGTGANVLTF.

This clone has a handful of counts. V usage is TRBV4-3 and J usage is TRBJ2-3; D is uncertain. Germline-derived CDR1 and CDR2 are LGHNA and YSLEER. The CDR3 spans 14 residues. The V gene lost 0 bases and the J gene lost 3 bases, with 7 bases spanning the gap. CDR3 protein: CASSQDLGTDTQYF. DNA for the CDR3: TGCGCCAGCAGCCAAGATCTTGGGACAGATACGCAGTATTTT.

The rearrangement links TRBV30 to TRBJ2-7; unclear D gene. This CDR3 is 14 amino acids long. The V gene's germline CDR1 is GTSNPN and CDR2 SVGIG (reference sequence). V was clipped by 2 bases and J by 0 bases, with 11 bases between them. CDR3 nucleotide sequence: TGTGCCTGGAGTCTATTTACTGACTCCTACGAGCAGTACTTC. It is translated as CAWSLFTDSYEQYF.

The genes are TRBV15 and TRBJ2-7; 10 bases line up with TRBD2. The CDR3 has 17 residues. V was pared by 0 bases and J by 4 bases, with 9 bases of the junction left unmatched. CDR1 is LNHNV, CDR2 YYDKDF, per germline (reference sequence). DNA of the CDR3: TGTGCCACCAGCAGAGATTGGTCAGCTAGCGGGAGTTACGAGCAGTACTTC. Protein sequence: CATSRDWSASGSYEQYF. The full variable domain, its missing parts supplied by reference TRBV15 and TRBJ2-7, is DAMVIQNPRYQVTQFGKPVTLSCSQTLNHNVMYWYQQKSSQAPKLLFHYYDKDFNNEADTPDNFQSRRPNTSFCFLDIRSPGLGDTAMYLCATSRDWSASGSYEQYFGPGTRLTVT.

This clone was counted only a few times. CDR3 in amino acids: CSASQIGRGNTEAFF. The CDR3 DNA sequence: TGCAGCGCCTCCCAGATAGGCAGGGGGAACACTGAAGCTTTCTTT. V gene TRBV29-1 combines with J gene TRBJ1-1; perhaps TRBD1 as D (6 bases). The CDR3 runs to 15 residues. The germline CDR1 and CDR2 sequences are SQVTM and ANQGSEA. V was trimmed by 7 bases and J by 1 base, leaving 19 bases between them.

This clone has more than one count but fewer than ten. The CDR3: CASSQAAGGGNEQFF. CDR3 DNA sequence: TGTGCCAGTAGCCAAGCTGCCGGGGGGGGCAATGAGCAGTTCTTC. The genes are TRBV19 and TRBJ2-1; the match to TRBD2 covers 8 bases. Looked up from germline, CDR1 is LNHDA and CDR2 is SQIVND (reference sequence). V shed 6 bases, J shed 6 bases, and the junction held 10 bases outside the gene matches. The length of the CDR3 is 15 residues.

The chain is built from TRBV11-2 and TRBJ1-2, with unresolved D. V was clipped by 5 bases and J by 3 bases, with 10 bases between them. This CDR3 has 13 residues. CDR1 is SGHAT and CDR2 is FQNNGV in the germline V gene. CDR3 bases: TGTGCCAGCAGCCAAGGGTTTGACTATGGCTACACCTTC. Amino acid sequence: CASSQGFDYGYTF.

This chain joins TRBV5-1 and TRBJ2-5; D is uncertain. The CDR3 is 12 residues long. V was clipped by 7 bases and J by 3 bases, with 10 bases between them. Germline V gene sequence: CDR1 SGHRS, CDR2 YFSETQ. The CDR3 region has the DNA TGCGCCAGCCCCTTGGCCGAAGAGACCCAGTACTTC. It translates to CASPLAEETQYF.